The sequence of this T cell receptor (beta chain) was determined in a study of blood T cell repertoires in COVID-19. Study as a whole: T cells, B-cell-depleted T cells, or PBMCs provided the cDNA or gDNA that served as material.

V was trimmed by 5 bases and J by 1 base, leaving 7 bases between them. CDR3 length: 13 residues. Germline V gene sequence: CDR1 MNHEY, CDR2 SVGAGI. How the authors handled the data: Estimation of nucleated cell counts relied on the amplification of reference gene primers. Profiled with immunoSEQ multiplex PCR; TCRdb holds only in-frame clones, not every one. V and J calls and clone size are as listed in that table; D and trimming were resolved from the DNA. The repertoire holds about 370,000 clones, nearly 90% seen once, with about 6.8% in the top ten. On this clone: Other DNA sequences from this sample encode an identical CDR3 as well.

Sequenced: peripheral blood. The clonotype was recovered from a man between 18 and 29 years old with active or convalescent COVID-19. The chain is built from TRBV6-5 and TRBJ2-3; D not certain. CDR3 bases: TGTGCCAGCAGTAAACGGGGCACAGATACGCAGTATTTT. It encodes CASSKRGTDTQYF.